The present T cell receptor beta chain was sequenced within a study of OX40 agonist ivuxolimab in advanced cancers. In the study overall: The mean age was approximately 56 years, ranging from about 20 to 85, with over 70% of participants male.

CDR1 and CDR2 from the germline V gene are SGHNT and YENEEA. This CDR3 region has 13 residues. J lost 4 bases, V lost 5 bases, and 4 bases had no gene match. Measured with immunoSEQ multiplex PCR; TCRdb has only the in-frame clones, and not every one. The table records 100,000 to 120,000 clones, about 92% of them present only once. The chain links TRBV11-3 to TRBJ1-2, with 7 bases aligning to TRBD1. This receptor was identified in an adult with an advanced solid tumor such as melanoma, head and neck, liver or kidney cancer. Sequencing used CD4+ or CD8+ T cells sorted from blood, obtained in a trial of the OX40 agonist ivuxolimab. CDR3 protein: CASSLRQGYGYTF. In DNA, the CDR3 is TGTGCCAGCAGCCTCCGACAGGGCTATGGCTACACCTTC.